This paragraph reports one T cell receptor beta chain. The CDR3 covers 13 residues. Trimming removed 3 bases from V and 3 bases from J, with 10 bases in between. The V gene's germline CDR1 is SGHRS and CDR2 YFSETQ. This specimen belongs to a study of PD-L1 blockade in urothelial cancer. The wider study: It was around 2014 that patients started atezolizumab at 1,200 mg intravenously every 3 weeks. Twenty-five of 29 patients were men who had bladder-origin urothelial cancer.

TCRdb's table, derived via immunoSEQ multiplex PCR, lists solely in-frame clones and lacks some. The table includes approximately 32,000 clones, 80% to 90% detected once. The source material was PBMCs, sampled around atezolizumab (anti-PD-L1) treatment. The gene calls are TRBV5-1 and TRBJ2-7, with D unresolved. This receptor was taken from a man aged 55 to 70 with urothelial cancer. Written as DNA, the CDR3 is TGCGCCAGCAGCTACCCAGGAATCTACGAGCAGTACTTC. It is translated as CASSYPGIYEQYF.